The 21 T cell receptor beta chains reported below all come from one sample, sequenced in a study of blood T cell repertoires in COVID-19. TCRdb's table, derived via immunoSEQ multiplex PCR, lists solely in-frame clones and lacks some. This table has some 320,000 clones, around 88% appearing once. The source material was peripheral blood. The receptors come from a woman between 25 and 40 years old who had recovered from COVID-19.

V usage is TRBV5-5 and J usage is TRBJ2-1; 11 bases agree with TRBD2. From germline, CDR1 is SGHKS and CDR2 YYEKEE (reference sequence). The CDR3 is 15 residues long. Trimming at V came to 0 bases and at J to 7 bases, leaving 3 bases not matched to a gene. CDR3 nucleotide sequence: TGTGCCAGCAGCTTGGTACTAGCGGGGGTGAATGAGCAGTTCTTC. Encoded protein: CASSLVLAGVNEQFF.

As regards this clone: Other DNA sequences in this specimen translate into the identical CDR3. The CDR3 loop is CASSLGQNTGELFF. Here the CDR3 DNA reads TGCGCCAGCAGCCTGGGACAGAACACCGGGGAGCTGTTTTTT. The gene calls are TRBV5-1 and TRBJ2-2; D possibly corresponds to TRBD1 (6 bases). In germline, CDR1 is SGHRS, CDR2 YFSETQ. The CDR3 runs to 14 residues. V was shortened by 4 bases and J by 1 base, with 8 bases between the two germline ends.

This clone was observed once. The chain employs TRBV7-8 and TRBJ2-3; 8 bases agree with TRBD2. V was pared by 1 base and J by 8 bases, with 11 bases of the junction left unmatched. CDR1 is SGHVS, CDR2 FQNEAQ, per germline. The CDR3 sequence is 16 residues long. CDR3 sequence reads: CASSLGLTGGAGTQYF. CDR3 nucleotides: TGTGCCAGCAGCTTAGGCCTAACGGGGGGGGCTGGTACGCAGTATTTT.

J is TRBJ1-5 and V is TRBV27, with 9 bases that match TRBD1. Losses at the gene ends were 5 bases for V and 3 bases for J; bases not matched to a gene: 8. The CDR3 spans 16 residues. The germline gives CDR1 MNHEY, CDR2 SMNVEV (reference sequence). Here the CDR3 reads CASSAPDRGPNQPQHF. Here the CDR3 DNA reads TGTGCCAGCAGTGCGCCGGACAGGGGACCCAATCAGCCCCAGCATTTT.

DNA of the CDR3: TGCAGTGCTAGCCGAGATTCACCCCTCCACTTT. Translation: CSASRDSPLHF. This chain uses TRBV20-1 with TRBJ1-6; no clear D gene. The ends were cut back, 3 bases at V and 8 bases at J, with 5 bases in the middle. The CDR3 runs to 11 residues. Per germline, CDR1 DFQATT and CDR2 SNEGSKA (reference sequence).

This CDR3 reads CASNELAGWETQYF. As DNA, the CDR3 is TGTGCCAGCAACGAACTAGCGGGGTGGGAGACCCAGTACTTC. The chain couples TRBV6-6 to TRBJ2-5, with 10 bases that match TRBD2. Germline CDR1 is MNHNY and CDR2 is SVGAGI (reference sequence). CDR3 size: 14 residues. J lost 5 bases, V lost 7 bases, and 7 bases had no gene match.

The rearrangement links TRBV25-1 to TRBJ2-2; maybe TRBD2 (5 bases). The CDR3 runs to 13 residues. V gave up 5 bases and J gave up 1 base, with 5 bases separating them. CDR1 MGHDK and CDR2 SYGVNS come from the germline V gene. The CDR3 protein is CASSRGNTGELFF. The CDR3, as DNA: TGTGCCAGCAGTCGGGGGAACACCGGGGAGCTGTTTTTT.

This chain joins TRBV7-3 and TRBJ1-2; D unresolved. The CDR3 extends over 11 amino acids. Germline CDR1 reads SGHTA; CDR2 reads FQGTGA. Trimming pared 4 bases from V and 7 bases from J, leaving 7 bases between. The CDR3 sequence: CASSSESGYTF. CDR3 nucleotides: TGTGCCAGCAGCTCAGAATCTGGCTACACCTTC.

The rearrangement links TRBV19 to TRBJ1-2, with 7 positions matching TRBD1. The germline V gene has CDR1 LNHDA and CDR2 SQIVND (reference sequence). The CDR3 consists of 14 residues. Unmatched junction bases numbered 5, after V lost 4 bases and J lost 3 bases. CDR3: CASSTRQGYYGYTF. CDR3 nucleotides: TGTGCCAGTAGTACTCGACAGGGATACTATGGCTACACCTTC.

This clone appeared once. The rearrangement uses TRBV3-1 (or the pseudogene TRBV3-2) and TRBJ2-3; maybe TRBD1 (7 bases). Germline V lookup: CDR1 LGHDT, CDR2 YNNKEL (reference sequence). This CDR3 is built from 19 residues. Deletions cut 1 base from V and 2 bases from J, with 22 bases between. The CDR3 region is CASSQGRDSFPQNTDTQYF. The CDR3 DNA is TGTGCCAGCAGCCAAGGGCGGGACAGCTTTCCACAAAACACAGATACGCAGTATTTT.

This clone came up once. V usage is TRBV5-1 and J usage is TRBJ1-6; 10 positions agree with TRBD1. Germline V gene data show CDR1 as SGHRS and CDR2 as YFSETQ. V was pared by 2 bases and J by 8 bases, with 7 bases of the junction left unmatched. The CDR3 runs to 16 residues. The CDR3 loop reads CASSFGTGVSYSPLHF. CDR3 DNA: TGCGCCAGCAGCTTTGGGACAGGGGTTTCCTATTCACCCCTCCACTTT.

The chain employs TRBV5-1 and TRBJ2-5; 9 bases align to TRBD2. There are 14 residues in the CDR3. V trimming: 3 bases; J trimming: 7 bases; junction bases outside the gene matches: 7. Germline V gives CDR1 SGHRS, CDR2 YFSETQ. CDR3 DNA: TGCGCCAGCAGCTCGGGACTAGCCGAGGGGACCCAGTACTTC. Translated, it gives CASSSGLAEGTQYF.

The gene calls are TRBV18 and TRBJ1-6; D might be TRBD1 (5 bases). This CDR3 region has 15 residues. The germline V gene has CDR1 KGHSH and CDR2 LQKENI. The V end was cut by 4 bases, the J end by 8 bases, with 15 bases between. The CDR3 DNA sequence: TGTGCCAGCTCACTAAGGCAGGGTAGGGATTCACCCCTCCACTTT. Translation: CASSLRQGRDSPLHF. The full variable domain, with the rest looked up from reference TRBV18 and TRBJ1-6, is NAGVMQNPRHLVRRRGQEARLRCSPMKGHSHVYWYRQLPEEGLKFMVYLQKENIIDESGMPKERFSAEFPKEGPSILRIQQVVRGDSAAYFCASSLRQGRDSPLHFGNGTRLTVT.

The V gene is TRBV10-3, the J gene TRBJ2-7; no definite D call. Germline-derived CDR1 and CDR2 are ENHRY and SYGVKD. The CDR3 has 14 residues. V was cut by 5 bases and J by 1 base, with 12 bases left in between. CDR3 sequence reads: CAISRQTNSYEQYF. Here the CDR3 DNA reads TGTGCCATCAGTAGACAAACGAATTCCTACGAGCAGTACTTC.

This chain connects TRBV4-3 to TRBJ1-1; D is undetermined. Trimming removed 0 bases from V and 0 bases from J, with 14 bases in between. In germline, CDR1 is LGHNA, CDR2 YSLEER. The CDR3 is 17 residues long. CDR3 bases: TGCGCCAGCAGCCAAGATCTTTTTACAGACATGAACACTGAAGCTTTCTTT. Translated, it gives CASSQDLFTDMNTEAFF.

V and J are TRBV7-9 and TRBJ2-3; 9 bases align to TRBD1. There are 13 residues in the CDR3. The trim removed 7 bases at V and 4 bases at J, leaving 3 bases unmatched. CDR1 is SEHNR and CDR2 is FQNEAQ in the germline V gene (reference sequence). The chain's CDR3 is CASNRQGADTQYF. In DNA form, the CDR3 reads TGTGCCAGCAACCGACAGGGGGCAGATACGCAGTATTTT.

V usage is TRBV19 and J usage is TRBJ2-1; 10 bases match TRBD2. The V and J ends lost 6 bases and 7 bases, in that order; junction bases with no gene match: 9. Germline V gene lookup returns CDR1 LNHDA and CDR2 SQIVND (reference sequence). CDR3 length: 15 amino acids. CDR3 sequence (DNA): TGTGCCAGTAGCCTAAGCGGGGGGGCGCGGAATGAGCAGTTCTTC. This translates into CASSLSGGARNEQFF.

V and J are TRBV2 and TRBJ2-1; 7 bases fit TRBD2. With V trimmed by 4 bases and J by 6 bases, 6 bases remained unmatched. The CDR3 is made up of 14 amino acids. Germline loops: CDR1 SNHLY, CDR2 FYNNEI. In nucleotides, the CDR3 is TGTGCCAGCAGTGGGGACCCGGGGGGCAATGAGCAGTTCTTC. This sequence encodes CASSGDPGGNEQFF.

V gene TRBV4-1 combines with J gene TRBJ1-1, with 11 positions matching TRBD1. Germline-derived CDR1 and CDR2 are MGHRA and YSYEKL. J gave up 8 bases and V 7 bases, and 12 bases lay outside the gene matches. CDR3 size: 15 residues. For the CDR3, the DNA is TGCGCCAGCACCACAAGGGAGGGGACAGGGGGAGAAGCTTTCTTT. Amino acid sequence: CASTTREGTGGEAFF.

Only one count was recorded for this clone. This sequence joins TRBV2 and TRBJ1-2; TRBD1 might be the D (5 bases). The length of the CDR3 is 13 residues. Germline loops: CDR1 SNHLY, CDR2 FYNNEI. V was trimmed by 4 bases and J by 7 bases, leaving 13 bases between them. Written as DNA, the CDR3 is TGTGCCAGCAGTGCCCGACTGACAGCTGGCTACACCTTC. Its translation: CASSARLTAGYTF. The variable domain in full, completed from reference TRBV2 and TRBJ1-2, reads EPEVTQTPSHQVTQMGQEVILRCVPISNHLYFYWYRQILGQKVEFLVSFYNNEISEKSEIFDDQFSVERPDGSNFTLKIRSTKLEDSAMYFCASSARLTAGYTFGSGTRLTVV.

V usage is TRBV6-2 or TRBV6-3 and J usage is TRBJ2-7; the D is unclear. Between the trimmed V and J ends, which lost 5 bases and 2 bases, there was a span of 13 bases. Germline assignment: CDR1 MNHEY and CDR2 SVGEGT. This CDR3 comprises 14 residues. CDR3 amino acids: CASSALRGTYEQYF. The CDR3 DNA reads as TGTGCCAGCAGTGCCTTGAGAGGTACCTACGAGCAGTACTTC.